The 21 T cell receptor beta chains reported below all come from one sample, sequenced in a study of T cell repertoires in cytomegalovirus infection. TCRdb re-analysed the reads in MiXCR, keeping a single row per CDR3 protein. This repertoire shows 250,000 to 300,000 distinct CDR3 sequences, roughly 23% found once; its top ten account for roughly 14%. The sequenced sample was PBMCs. Source of these receptors: a human donor in good health (CMV status not recorded). Some clones in this sample may be carry-over from other donors' samples.

The chain recombines TRBV5-1 with TRBJ2-1, with 9 bases aligning to TRBD1. The CDR3 consists of 14 residues. J lost 3 bases, V lost 6 bases, and 4 bases had no gene match. Germline V CDR1 and CDR2: SGHRS, YFSETQ. The CDR3 DNA reads as TGCGCCAGCACTGGACAGGGGATCTACAATGAGCAGTTCTTC. Its translation is CASTGQGIYNEQFF.

The chain links TRBV20-1 to TRBJ2-7; D not certain. The length of the CDR3 is 12 residues. V was trimmed by 6 bases and J by 2 bases, leaving 11 bases between them. Germline CDR1 and CDR2: DFQATT and SNEGSKA (reference sequence). Here the CDR3 DNA reads TGCAGTGCCCGGGCTGGTACCTACGAGCAGTACTTC. This encodes CSARAGTYEQYF.

In its sample, this clonotype was seen many times. The rearrangement uses TRBV28 and TRBJ2-3; 13 nucleotides line up with TRBD2. CDR3 length: 14 residues. Germline V gene lookup returns CDR1 MDHEN and CDR2 SYDVKM. Trimming removed 5 bases from V and 12 bases from J; junction bases left unmatched: 8. CDR3 in amino acids: CASSPQLAGGPQYF. CDR3 in DNA: TGTGCCAGCAGTCCGCAACTAGCGGGAGGGCCTCAGTATTTT.

This clonotype was detected ten times or more. The chain has TRBV7-2 and TRBJ1-1; the D is unclear. This CDR3 comprises 15 residues. The V gene lost 1 base and the J gene lost 0 bases, with 9 bases spanning the gap. CDR1 is SGHTA, CDR2 FQGNSA, per germline. The CDR3 DNA is TGTGCCAGCAGCTTAGGATGGGGAATGAACACTGAAGCTTTCTTT. Encoded protein: CASSLGWGMNTEAFF.

V and J are TRBV29-1 and TRBJ1-2; D unclear. With 4 bases removed from V and 6 bases from J, the gap between germline ends came to 6 bases. Germline CDR1 SQVTM, CDR2 ANQGSEA. The CDR3 is made up of 10 amino acids. In nucleotides, the CDR3 is TGCAGCGTTGGCAGAGATGGCTACACCTTC. Residues: CSVGRDGYTF.

V gene TRBV7-6 combines with J gene TRBJ2-5; D possibly corresponds to TRBD2 (5 bases). The CDR3 length is 13 residues. V dropped 3 bases and J dropped 5 bases, with 10 bases sitting between them. Germline V gene sequence: CDR1 SGHVS, CDR2 FNYEAQ. CDR3 region: CASSFSREETQYF. CDR3 in DNA: TGTGCCAGCAGCTTCTCGAGGGAGGAGACCCAGTACTTC. The variable domain in full, completed from reference TRBV7-6 and TRBJ2-5, reads GAGVSQSPRYKVTKRGQDVALRCDPISGHVSLYWYRQALGQGPEFLTYFNYEAQQDKSGLPNDRFSAERPEGSISTLTIQRTEQRDSAMYRCASSFSREETQYFGPGTRLLVL.

The chain joins TRBV19 to TRBJ2-2; TRBD2 matches at 7 bases. The V and J ends lost 7 bases and 0 bases, in that order; junction bases with no gene match: 5. Germline CDR1 is LNHDA and CDR2 is SQIVND (reference sequence). The CDR3 spans 15 residues. The CDR3 bases are TGTGCCAGTAAAATAAGCGGGACGAACACCGGGGAGCTGTTTTTT. Amino acid sequence: CASKISGTNTGELFF.

This clonotype was seen ten or more times. The chain uses TRBV6-5 and TRBJ1-2; D possibly corresponds to TRBD1 (6 bases). Trimming shortened V by 0 bases and J by 3 bases, and 11 bases separated the two germline ends. The CDR3 contains 15 residues. Germline V gene sequence: CDR1 MNHEY, CDR2 SVGAGI. CDR3 coding DNA: TGTGCCAGCAGTTACTCGCGGCAGGGGTACTATGGCTACACCTTC. Protein product: CASSYSRQGYYGYTF.

This clonotype was seen many times. The chain combines TRBV7-2 with TRBJ2-1; no clear D. V lost 3 bases and J 4 bases, leaving 10 bases between the germline ends. The CDR3 consists of 14 residues. Germline V gives CDR1 SGHTA, CDR2 FQGNSA. The CDR3 region is CASSLWHDYNEQFF. As DNA, the CDR3 is TGTGCCAGCAGCTTGTGGCACGATTACAATGAGCAGTTCTTC.

The genes are TRBV10-3 and TRBJ1-6, with 8 nucleotides matching TRBD1. Germline lookup yields CDR1 ENHRY and CDR2 SYGVKD. V dropped 0 bases and J dropped 6; count of bases not matched to a gene: 1. This CDR3 is 15 amino acids long. As DNA, the CDR3 is TGTGCCATCAGTGAGTCAGGACAGGGTAATTCACCCCTCCACTTT. Translating it yields CAISESGQGNSPLHF.

In this sample, this clonotype turned up a few times. The V gene is TRBV19, the J gene TRBJ2-7; 8 bases fit TRBD1. Per the germline V gene, CDR1 is LNHDA and CDR2 is SQIVND (reference sequence). The CDR3 has 14 residues. V shed 3 bases and J 4 bases; nucleotides not matched to a gene: 5. The CDR3 DNA reads TGTGCCAGTAGTATTCGGCAGGGGGCATACGAGCAGTACTTC. Translated, it gives CASSIRQGAYEQYF.

A few counts support this clonotype. V and J are TRBV6-5 and TRBJ2-7; D remains ambiguous. This CDR3 has 14 residues. The ends were cut back, 8 bases at V and 3 bases at J, with 17 bases in the middle. Per germline, CDR1 MNHEY and CDR2 SVGAGI. The CDR3 region is CASRYGVTFYEQYF. In DNA, the CDR3 is TGTGCCAGCCGGTATGGGGTGACCTTCTACGAGCAGTACTTC.

The V and J genes are TRBV29-1 and TRBJ1-2; D is perhaps TRBD1 (6 bases). Trimming took off 7 bases at V and 2 bases at J, with 11 bases between the two ends. Germline V gene sequence: CDR1 SQVTM, CDR2 ANQGSEA. This CDR3 is 12 amino acids long. The chain's CDR3 is CSGDTGNYGYTF. The CDR3 DNA follows: TGCAGCGGGGATACAGGGAACTATGGCTACACCTTC.

This clonotype was seen a few times. The chain links TRBV28 to TRBJ1-1; D not resolved. From germline, CDR1 is MDHEN and CDR2 SYDVKM. V shed 5 bases and J shed 6 bases, with 16 bases lying between them. The CDR3 length is 14 residues. The CDR3 bases are TGTGCCAGCAGTCTGCAAGGGCGGTTTTCTGAAGCTTTCTTT. It translates to CASSLQGRFSEAFF.

CDR3 sequence: CSARDEYLEYEQYF. The CDR3 bases are TGCAGTGCTAGAGATGAGTACTTAGAGTACGAGCAGTACTTC. The chain is built from TRBV20-1 and TRBJ2-7; D gene uncertain. This CDR3 has 14 amino acids. V was trimmed by 0 bases and J by 4 bases, leaving 13 bases between them. Germline CDR1 is DFQATT and CDR2 is SNEGSKA (reference sequence).

The chain has TRBV9 and TRBJ2-7; D not certain. V was clipped by 0 bases and J by 7 bases, with 17 bases between them. CDR1 is SGDLS, CDR2 YYNGEE, per germline. The CDR3 covers 15 residues. The CDR3 DNA sequence: TGTGCCAGCAGCGTAGGAGTCAGGTCCCAAGGGGAGCAGTACTTC. This codes for CASSVGVRSQGEQYF.

As regards this clonotype: This could be a read error, since a much larger clone is one nucleotide away. The V gene is TRBV28, the J gene TRBJ2-7, with D possibly being TRBD1 (5 bases). Germline V lookup: CDR1 MDHEN, CDR2 SYDVKM. The CDR3 has 16 amino acids. This CDR3 reads CASSLTPIGVNYEKYF. The DNA for the CDR3 is TGTGCCAGCAGTTTGACCCCAATAGGGGTAAACTACGAGAAGTACTTC. Filled out from reference TRBV28 and TRBJ2-7, the complete variable domain reads DVKVTQSSRYLVKRTGEKVFLECVQDMDHENMFWYRQDPGLGLRLIYFSYDVKMKEKGDIPEGYSVSREKKERFSLILESASTNQTSMYLCASSLTPIGVNYEKYFGPGTRLTVT.

The table lists this clonotype with many counts. The CDR3 coding sequence is TGTGCCAGCAGCTTAGACTTGGGACAGCCCCAGCATTTT. Protein sequence: CASSLDLGQPQHF. The V and J genes are TRBV7-6 and TRBJ1-5; D is uncertain. The germline V gene has CDR1 SGHVS and CDR2 FNYEAQ. This CDR3 is 13 amino acids long. V was trimmed by 1 base and J by 7 bases, leaving 8 bases between them.

This clonotype was seen more than once but under ten times. This sequence joins TRBV5-1 and TRBJ2-6; D is ambiguous. The CDR3 runs 17 residues. Trimming shortened V by 3 bases and J by 4 bases, and 17 bases separated the two germline ends. Per the germline V gene, CDR1 is SGHRS and CDR2 is YFSETQ. The CDR3 region is CASSSGVDPRGANVLTF. CDR3 in DNA: TGCGCCAGCAGCTCCGGAGTTGATCCGCGGGGGGCCAACGTCCTGACTTTC.

This clonotype turned up a few times. J is TRBJ2-4 and V is TRBV20-1, with unresolved D. Germline CDR1 reads DFQATT; CDR2 reads SNEGSKA (reference sequence). CDR3 length: 11 residues. The V end was cut by 3 bases, the J end by 5 bases, with 5 bases between. DNA of the CDR3: TGCAGTGCTAGTAACCAAAACATTCAGTACTTC. It yields the protein CSASNQNIQYF.

This sequence joins TRBV11-3 and TRBJ2-1; D unresolved. V dropped 5 bases and J dropped 5 bases, with 10 bases sitting between them. Germline-derived CDR1 and CDR2 are SGHNT and YENEEA. The CDR3 contains 13 residues. CDR3 loop: CASSLGVHNEQFF. The DNA for the CDR3 is TGTGCCAGCAGCCTCGGCGTGCACAATGAGCAGTTCTTC.